This T cell receptor (beta chain) was recorded in a study of cytotoxic CD8 clonotypes in ibrutinib-treated CLL. The assay was immunoSEQ multiplex PCR, and TCRdb's table has in-frame clones only and misses some. The table records some 130,000 clones, under 95% of them present only once. CDR1 is SGHTA and CDR2 is FQGNSA in the germline V gene. The V gene lost 5 bases and the J gene lost 1 base, with 21 bases spanning the gap. The CDR3 length is 18 residues. The TCR was taken from a human donor with chronic lymphocytic leukemia. This chain uses TRBV7-2 with TRBJ2-1, with D possibly being TRBD2 (6 bases). The source material was PBMCs, sampled after 12 months of ibrutinib treatment. CDR3 amino acids: CASSASRRGRESYNEQFF. The CDR3 DNA reads as TGTGCCAGCAGCGCCTCCCGGAGGGGACGGGAGTCCTACAATGAGCAGTTCTTC.